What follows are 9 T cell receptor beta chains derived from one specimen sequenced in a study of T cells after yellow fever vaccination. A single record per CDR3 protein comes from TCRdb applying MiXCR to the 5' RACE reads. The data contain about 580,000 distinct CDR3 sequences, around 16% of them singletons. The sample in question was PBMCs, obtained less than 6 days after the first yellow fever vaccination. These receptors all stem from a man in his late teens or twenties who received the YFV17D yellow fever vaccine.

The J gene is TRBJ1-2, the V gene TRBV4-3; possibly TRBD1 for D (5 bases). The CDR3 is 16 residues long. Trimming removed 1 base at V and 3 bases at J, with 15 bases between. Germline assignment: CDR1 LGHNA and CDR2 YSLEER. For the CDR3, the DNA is TGCGCCAGCAGCCAAGGCGATGGGAGGGGCGACTATGGCTACACCTTC. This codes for CASSQGDGRGDYGYTF.

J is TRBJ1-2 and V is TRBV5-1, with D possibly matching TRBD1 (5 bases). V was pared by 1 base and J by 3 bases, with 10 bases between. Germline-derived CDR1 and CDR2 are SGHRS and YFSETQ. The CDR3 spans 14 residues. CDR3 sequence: CASSLTVQDYGYTF. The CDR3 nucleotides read TGCGCCAGCAGCTTGACTGTACAGGACTATGGCTACACCTTC.

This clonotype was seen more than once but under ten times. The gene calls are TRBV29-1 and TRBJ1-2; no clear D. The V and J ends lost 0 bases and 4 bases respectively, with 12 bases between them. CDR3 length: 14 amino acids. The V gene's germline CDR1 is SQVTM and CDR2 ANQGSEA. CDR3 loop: CSVEDRGESYGYTF. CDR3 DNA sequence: TGCAGCGTTGAAGATCGCGGGGAGAGCTATGGCTACACCTTC.

The DNA for the CDR3 is TGTGCCACCAGTGACTCGGCCCGCTCTGGGGCCAACGTCCTGACTTTC. As protein: CATSDSARSGANVLTF. This chain uses TRBV24-1 with TRBJ2-6, with unresolved D. V lost 4 bases and J 0 bases, leaving 9 bases between the germline ends. This CDR3 spans 16 amino acids. Germline loops: CDR1 KGHDR, CDR2 SFDVKD.

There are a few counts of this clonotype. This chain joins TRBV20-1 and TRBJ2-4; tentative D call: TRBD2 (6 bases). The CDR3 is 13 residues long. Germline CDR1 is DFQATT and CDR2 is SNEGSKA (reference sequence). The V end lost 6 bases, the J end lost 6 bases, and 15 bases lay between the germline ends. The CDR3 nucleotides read TGCAGTGCACCGGGGACGGAGGGAAACATTCAGTACTTC. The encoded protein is CSAPGTEGNIQYF.

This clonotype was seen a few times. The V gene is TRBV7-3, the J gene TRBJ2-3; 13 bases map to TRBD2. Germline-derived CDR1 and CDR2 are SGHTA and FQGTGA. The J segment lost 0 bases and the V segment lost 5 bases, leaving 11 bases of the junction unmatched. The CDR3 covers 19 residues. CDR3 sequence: CASSLTSGGVRSSTDTQYF. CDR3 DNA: TGTGCCAGCAGCCTCACTAGCGGGGGGGTCCGGTCTAGCACAGATACGCAGTATTTT.

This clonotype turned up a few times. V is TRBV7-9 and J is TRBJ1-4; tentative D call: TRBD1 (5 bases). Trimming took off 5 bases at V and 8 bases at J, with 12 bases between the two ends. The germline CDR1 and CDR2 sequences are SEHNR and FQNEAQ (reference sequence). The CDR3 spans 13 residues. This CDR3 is CASSPRGEEKLFF. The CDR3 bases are TGTGCCAGCAGCCCCCGGGGGGAGGAAAAACTGTTTTTT. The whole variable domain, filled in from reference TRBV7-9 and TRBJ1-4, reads DTGVSQNPRHKITKRGQNVTFRCDPISEHNRLYWYRQTLGQGPEFLTYFQNEAQLEKSRLLSDRFSAERPKGSFSTLEIQRTEQGDSAMYLCASSPRGEEKLFFGSGTQLSVL.

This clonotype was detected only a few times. This CDR3 reads CASSEQGYDYGYTF. The CDR3 DNA reads as TGTGCCAGCAGCGAACAGGGGTACGACTATGGCTACACCTTC. V gene TRBV7-2 combines with J gene TRBJ1-2, with 7 nucleotides matching TRBD1. The germline gives CDR1 SGHTA, CDR2 FQGNSA. The CDR3 is 14 amino acids. After removal of 5 bases from V and 3 bases from J, the junction contained 6 bases not matched to a gene.

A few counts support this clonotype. CDR3: CASSLSGSLDNEQFF. The CDR3 coding sequence is TGTGCCAGCAGCTTATCAGGGAGCCTCGACAATGAGCAGTTCTTC. This chain links TRBV5-4 with TRBJ2-1; D is tentatively TRBD1 or TRBD2 (5 bases each). The ends were cut back, 2 bases at V and 5 bases at J, with 14 bases in the middle. Germline V lookup: CDR1 SGHNT, CDR2 YYREEE (reference sequence). This CDR3 has 15 residues.